One sample yielded the 23 T cell receptor beta chains listed below, sequenced in a study of vaccination effects on CD4 cells after COVID-19. These receptors have no known antigen. Clones were read by immunoSEQ multiplex PCR, and TCRdb kept only the in-frame ones, dropping some. This sample has approximately 30,000 clones, with around 70% found just once. Under the ViraFEST assay, PBMC were stimulated with viral peptide pools so that antigen-specific CD4+ T cells expanded. Sequencing was performed afterwards. It was after 10 days of culture that CD4+ T cells were isolated. This specimen consisted of CD4+ T cells from PBMCs cultured with HCoV-229E spike peptides, obtained before COVID-19 vaccination. The receptors derive from a human donor who received a COVID-19 vaccine.

The V gene is TRBV30, the J gene TRBJ2-7; TRBD1 agrees at 7 bases. Germline assignment: CDR1 GTSNPN and CDR2 SVGIG (reference sequence). J gave up 3 bases and V 7 bases, and 15 bases lay outside the gene matches. The CDR3 consists of 15 residues. The CDR3 DNA reads as TGTGCCTTTTTCCCGGCACGGGACAGAGACTACGAGCAGTACTTC. Translation gives CAFFPARDRDYEQYF.

V and J are TRBV28 and TRBJ1-2; D possibly corresponds to TRBD1 (6 bases). V lost 5 bases and J lost 3, with 16 bases in between. The CDR3 covers 15 residues. Germline V CDR1 and CDR2: MDHEN, SYDVKM. CDR3 amino acids: CASSPQGEKDYGYTF. The DNA of the CDR3 is TGTGCCAGCAGTCCACAGGGAGAAAAAGACTATGGCTACACCTTC.

This clone was detected a few times. The rearrangement links TRBV29-1 to TRBJ2-5, with D perhaps matching TRBD2 (5 bases). Between the trimmed V and J ends, which lost 5 bases and 5 bases, there was a span of 6 bases. Germline V gene lookup returns CDR1 SQVTM and CDR2 ANQGSEA. This CDR3 is built from 10 residues. CDR3 sequence: CSVPGETQYF. The CDR3 nucleotides are TGCAGCGTTCCGGGGGAGACCCAGTACTTC.

The genes are TRBV6-5 and TRBJ1-1; D may be TRBD1 (5 bases). Germline V CDR1 and CDR2: MNHEY, SVGAGI. The CDR3 extends over 13 amino acids. V shed 2 bases and J shed 4 bases, with 8 bases lying between them. Here the CDR3 DNA reads TGTGCCAGCAGTTACACCGGGGGCACTGAAGCTTTCTTT. Protein product: CASSYTGGTEAFF.

The chain uses TRBV5-1 and TRBJ2-7; 8 nucleotides agree with TRBD1. The CDR3 covers 14 residues. V was pared by 2 bases and J by 3 bases, with 4 bases of the junction left unmatched. Germline CDR1 SGHRS, CDR2 YFSETQ. The DNA of the CDR3 is TGCGCCAGCAGCTTCCTAGGACAGGGCTACGAGCAGTACTTC. Translating it yields CASSFLGQGYEQYF. Based on the CDR3 plus reference TRBV5-1 and TRBJ2-7, the full variable domain is KAGVTQTPRYLIKTRGQQVTLSCSPISGHRSVSWYQQTPGQGLQFLFEYFSETQRNKGNFPGRFSGRQFSNSRSEMNVSTLELGDSALYLCASSFLGQGYEQYFGPGTRLTVT.

The chain combines TRBV28 with TRBJ1-1, with 7 bases lining up with TRBD1. The ends lost 6 bases at V and 3 bases at J; junction bases unmatched: 10. Per germline, CDR1 MDHEN and CDR2 SYDVKM. The CDR3 has 15 residues. CDR3 bases: TGTGCCAGCAGCCGCATAGGGACAGCTTACACTGAAGCTTTCTTT. As protein: CASSRIGTAYTEAFF.

The rearrangement links TRBV6-5 to TRBJ2-1; possibly TRBD1 for D (6 bases). From germline, CDR1 is MNHEY and CDR2 SVGAGI. This CDR3 spans 12 amino acids. Trimming took off 6 bases at V and 13 bases at J, with 16 bases between the two ends. CDR3 sequence (DNA): TGTGCCAGCAGCGTCAGAGGGGGTTCACAGTTCTTC. Protein product: CASSVRGGSQFF.

The chain recombines TRBV11-2 with TRBJ2-5; D gene uncertain. Germline V gene data show CDR1 as SGHAT and CDR2 as FQNNGV. CDR3 length: 14 residues. The germline V and J ends were trimmed by 8 bases and 2 bases, with 15 bases remaining between them. CDR3 coding DNA: TGTGCCAGCGCCCTGACACCTCATCAAGAGACCCAGTACTTC. This gives the protein CASALTPHQETQYF.

The J gene is TRBJ2-3, the V gene TRBV14; the match to TRBD1 covers 10 bases. Germline CDR1 reads SGHDN; CDR2 reads FVKESK. The length of the CDR3 is 16 residues. V lost 4 bases and J lost 2; bases outside the gene matches: 6. DNA of the CDR3: TGTGCCAGCAGCCCCCGGACAGGGGGGACCACAGATACGCAGTATTTT. This codes for CASSPRTGGTTDTQYF.

This clone was counted a single time. This sequence joins TRBV28 and TRBJ2-5; 15 bases align to TRBD2. J was trimmed by 5 bases and V by 2 bases; bases with no gene match: 3. The length of the CDR3 is 16 residues. Germline CDR1 MDHEN, CDR2 SYDVKM. CDR3 nucleotide sequence: TGTGCCAGCAGTTTAGGACTAGCGGGAGGGATCGAGACCCAGTACTTC. Its protein is CASSLGLAGGIETQYF.

This clone was seen a single time. The chain links TRBV18 to TRBJ2-7; a possible D gene is TRBD2 (6 bases). V was clipped by 3 bases and J by 0 bases, with 18 bases between them. The germline gives CDR1 KGHSH, CDR2 LQKENI. The CDR3 is made up of 17 amino acids. The CDR3, as DNA: TGTGCCAGCTCACCGTCATGGGCTAGCGCCAGCTCCTACGAGCAGTACTTC. Its protein is CASSPSWASASSYEQYF. Full variable domain (outside the CDR3, taken from reference TRBV18 and TRBJ2-7): NAGVMQNPRHLVRRRGQEARLRCSPMKGHSHVYWYRQLPEEGLKFMVYLQKENIIDESGMPKERFSAEFPKEGPSILRIQQVVRGDSAAYFCASSPSWASASSYEQYFGPGTRLTVT.

The rearrangement uses TRBV5-1 and TRBJ2-7; the D is unclear. The germline CDR1 and CDR2 sequences are SGHRS and YFSETQ. V was shortened by 4 bases and J by 0 bases, with 5 bases between the two germline ends. The CDR3 extends over 12 amino acids. The CDR3 region has the DNA TGCGCCAGCAGCCTCCCCTCCTACGAGCAGTACTTC. It yields the protein CASSLPSYEQYF.

This chain connects TRBV19 to TRBJ2-3; the match to TRBD2 covers 10 bases. The CDR3 has 15 residues. V was pared by 6 bases and J by 4 bases, with 7 bases of the junction left unmatched. Germline lookup yields CDR1 LNHDA and CDR2 SQIVND (reference sequence). The CDR3 protein is CASSPRSGGADTQYF. The CDR3 coding sequence is TGTGCCAGTAGCCCCCGCAGCGGGGGGGCAGATACGCAGTATTTT.

The chain recombines TRBV3-1 (or the pseudogene TRBV3-2) with TRBJ1-1; D is unresolved. CDR1 is LGHDT and CDR2 is YNNKEL in the germline V gene (reference sequence). CDR3 size: 12 residues. Trimming took 0 bases from V and 11 from J, leaving 10 bases between them. The CDR3 sequence: CASSQEQVVAFF. CDR3 coding DNA: TGTGCCAGCAGCCAAGAGCAGGTCGTTGCTTTCTTT.

This clone was seen more than once but under ten times. This sequence joins TRBV5-1 and TRBJ1-2; 9 bases line up with TRBD1. After removal of 4 bases from V and 4 bases from J, the junction contained 11 bases not matched to a gene. Looked up from germline, CDR1 is SGHRS and CDR2 is YFSETQ. The CDR3 covers 16 residues. The CDR3 loop is CASSPQQGAVGYGYTF. The CDR3 region has the DNA TGCGCCAGCAGCCCTCAACAGGGGGCGGTGGGCTATGGCTACACCTTC.

The rearrangement links TRBV9 to TRBJ2-5; no reliable D call. The CDR3 covers 14 residues. Trimming removed 0 bases at V and 0 bases at J, with 6 bases between. Per germline, CDR1 SGDLS and CDR2 YYNGEE. The CDR3 bases are TGTGCCAGCAGCGTAGGGGGTAACCAAGAGACCCAGTACTTC. It translates to CASSVGGNQETQYF.

The chain uses TRBV5-1 and TRBJ2-3; 11 positions match TRBD2. The CDR3 is 14 residues long. V was clipped by 9 bases and J by 4 bases; unmatched bases: 7. Germline CDR1 is SGHRS and CDR2 is YFSETQ. CDR3 sequence: CATSSGGPADTQYF. In DNA form, the CDR3 reads TGCGCCACCTCTAGCGGGGGGCCCGCAGATACGCAGTATTTT.

This clone was detected once. The chain links TRBV5-6 to TRBJ2-7; D is uncertain. The CDR3 is 13 amino acids. The V gene's germline CDR1 is SGHDT and CDR2 YYEEEE. V dropped 1 base and J dropped 0 bases, with 5 bases sitting between them. In DNA form, the CDR3 reads TGTGCCAGCAGCTTGAAACTCTCCTACGAGCAGTACTTC. Protein product: CASSLKLSYEQYF.

This chain links TRBV3-1 (or the pseudogene TRBV3-2) with TRBJ2-3, with TRBD2 matching over 10 bases. CDR1 LGHDT and CDR2 YNNKEL come from the germline V gene (reference sequence). With V trimmed by 0 bases and J by 5 bases, 20 bases remained unmatched. The CDR3 is 21 residues long. The CDR3 protein is CASSQDRWRASGSGRRDTQYF. In DNA, the CDR3 is TGTGCCAGCAGCCAAGATCGGTGGCGGGCTAGCGGGAGCGGGCGAAGAGATACGCAGTATTTT.

This clone has just a few counts. The V gene is TRBV6-5, the J gene TRBJ2-7; D perhaps matches TRBD2 (6 bases). The CDR3 has 15 amino acids. With 5 bases removed from V and 4 bases from J, the gap between germline ends came to 18 bases. Germline CDR1 reads MNHEY; CDR2 reads SVGAGI. CDR3 bases: TGTGCCAGCAGTCTGGGAGGACCTATACCTTACGAGCAGTACTTC. Its translation: CASSLGGPIPYEQYF.

The chain is built from TRBV2 and TRBJ1-2; D gene unclear. V was shortened by 2 bases and J by 4 bases, with 8 bases between the two germline ends. From germline, CDR1 is SNHLY and CDR2 FYNNEI. This CDR3 region has 13 residues. CDR3 amino acids: CASSEISGYGYTF. The CDR3 nucleotides are TGTGCCAGCAGTGAAATATCGGGCTATGGCTACACCTTC.

The V gene is TRBV18, the J gene TRBJ1-3; TRBD1 might be the D (5 bases). Germline CDR1 reads KGHSH; CDR2 reads LQKENI. This CDR3 is built from 14 residues. Trimming removed 1 base from V and 8 bases from J, with 12 bases in between. As DNA, the CDR3 is TGTGCCAGCTCACCACGGGGCAGACTAGACACCATATATTTT. It translates to CASSPRGRLDTIYF.

The chain has TRBV5-5 and TRBJ2-2, with TRBD2 matching over 10 bases. Trimming at V came to 2 bases and at J to 5 bases, leaving 3 bases not matched to a gene. The CDR3 sequence is 15 residues long. The germline gives CDR1 SGHKS, CDR2 YYEKEE (reference sequence). The CDR3 reads CASSLAGGRTGELFF. DNA for the CDR3: TGTGCCAGCAGCTTAGCGGGGGGGAGGACCGGGGAGCTGTTTTTT.